This T cell receptor (beta chain) is drawn from a study of low-dose radiotherapy and immunotherapy resistance in tumors. Turning to the study itself: The study delivered 0.5 Gy per fraction every 2 weeks to Cohort 1, totaling 6.5 Gy. Daily intake of oral aspirin 300 mg by patients lasted four cycles and began on cycle 1 day 1. Individuals in Cohort 2 had 1 Gy per fraction every two weeks, adding up to 13 Gy over 26 weeks.

Trimming pared 2 bases from V and 6 bases from J, leaving 9 bases between. Germline values: CDR1 SGHRS, CDR2 YFSETQ. The CDR3 runs 13 residues. Covering alpha and beta chains, TRAV- and TRBV-specific primers were used for the first-strand cDNA. The authors ran around 20 PCR cycles to amplify TCRs with a constant-region primer and V-primer adapter. TCRdb re-called the reads through MiXCR, storing one row per CDR3 protein. The sample gives tens of thousands of distinct CDR3 sequences, 30% to 35% of which show up once; roughly 4% is in the top ten. Time point meaning: before trial treatment. There are a few counts of this clonotype.

The chain recombines TRBV5-1 with TRBJ2-1, with no clear D. This clonotype originated in a male donor with gallbladder cancer. The input for sequencing was PBMCs, taken before treatment. The CDR3 nucleotides are TGCGCCAGCAGCTTAGGGCAGGCCAATGAGCAGTTCTTC. Its translation: CASSLGQANEQFF.